What follows are 6 T cell receptor beta chains derived from one specimen sequenced in a study of sequential checkpoint blockade in melanoma. The treatment denotes: randomized to nivolumab then ipilimumab (arm A) or the reverse (arm B). Only in-frame clones appear in the TCRdb table, and some are missing; sequencing was by immunoSEQ multiplex PCR. This sample yields roughly 20,000 clones, of which approximately 80% are seen a single time; around a tenth belongs to the top ten. Specimen: CD8+ T cells sorted from blood (inferred from file names), collected from a patient given nivolumab and ipilimumab in sequence. The receptor source for this set is a human donor with melanoma.

This chain uses TRBV9 with TRBJ2-1; possibly TRBD1 for D (6 bases). Trimming took off 2 bases at V and 3 bases at J, with 12 bases between the two ends. The CDR3 has 15 amino acids. Germline CDR1 and CDR2: SGDLS and YYNGEE. The CDR3 region is CASSVRQGGYNEQFF. The CDR3 DNA reads TGTGCCAGCAGCGTCAGGCAAGGGGGCTACAATGAGCAGTTCTTC.

J is TRBJ2-1 and V is TRBV19, with D possibly being TRBD1 (6 bases). The CDR3 spans 14 residues. V gave up 10 bases and J gave up 12 bases, with 25 bases separating them. Germline assignment: CDR1 LNHDA and CDR2 SQIVND (reference sequence). The chain's CDR3 is CATWGLYREGGQFF. DNA for the CDR3: TGTGCCACCTGGGGCCTCTACAGGGAAGGAGGGCAGTTCTTC.

The chain recombines TRBV30 with TRBJ2-7, with D hard to call. Germline lookup yields CDR1 GTSNPN and CDR2 SVGIG (reference sequence). The CDR3 contains 12 residues. The ends were cut back, 0 bases at V and 6 bases at J, with 9 bases in the middle. The chain's CDR3 is CAWSVYVAEQYF. The CDR3 region has the DNA TGTGCCTGGAGTGTATACGTGGCCGAGCAGTACTTC. Full variable domain (outside the CDR3, taken from reference TRBV30 and TRBJ2-7): SQTIHQWPATLVQPVGSPLSLECTVEGTSNPNLYWYRQAAGRGLQLLFYSVGIGQISSEVPQNLSASRPQDRQFILSSKKLLLSDSGFYLCAWSVYVAEQYFGPGTRLTVT.

The chain employs TRBV2 and TRBJ1-1; tentatively, D is TRBD1 (5 bases). The CDR3 totals 13 residues. Trimming removed 7 bases from V and 11 bases from J, with 20 bases in between. CDR1 is SNHLY, CDR2 FYNNEI, per germline. This CDR3 reads CASNPGLDISAFF. CDR3 sequence (DNA): TGTGCCAGCAACCCGGGACTCGACATTAGCGCTTTCTTT.

This chain's CDR3 is CASSARGIIQETQYF. For the CDR3, the DNA is TGTGCCAGCAGCGCAAGGGGGATTATCCAAGAGACCCAGTACTTC. The chain has TRBV9 and TRBJ2-5; D may be TRBD1 (6 bases). The CDR3 runs 15 residues. The germline gives CDR1 SGDLS, CDR2 YYNGEE. V was shortened by 3 bases and J by 1 base, with 13 bases between the two germline ends.

This clone was recorded once. The V and J genes are TRBV28 and TRBJ2-7; a possible D gene is TRBD1 (6 bases). The CDR3 is made up of 13 amino acids. CDR1 MDHEN and CDR2 SYDVKM come from the germline V gene. Trimming cost V 6 bases and J 2 bases, with 11 bases left between them. The CDR3 loop reads CASRDRATYEQYF. CDR3 bases: TGTGCCAGCAGGGACAGAGCTACCTACGAGCAGTACTTC.